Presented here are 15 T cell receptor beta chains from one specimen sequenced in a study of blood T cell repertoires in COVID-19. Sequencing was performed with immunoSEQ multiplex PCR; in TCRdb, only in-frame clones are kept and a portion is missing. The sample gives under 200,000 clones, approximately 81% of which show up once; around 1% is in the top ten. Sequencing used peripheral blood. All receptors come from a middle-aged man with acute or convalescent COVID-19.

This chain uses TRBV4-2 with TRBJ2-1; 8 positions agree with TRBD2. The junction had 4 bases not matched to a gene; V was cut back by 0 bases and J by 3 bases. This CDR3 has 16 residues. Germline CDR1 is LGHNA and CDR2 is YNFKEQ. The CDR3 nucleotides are TGTGCCAGCAGCCAAGACCCTGCGGGGGGCTACAATGAGCAGTTCTTC. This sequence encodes CASSQDPAGGYNEQFF.

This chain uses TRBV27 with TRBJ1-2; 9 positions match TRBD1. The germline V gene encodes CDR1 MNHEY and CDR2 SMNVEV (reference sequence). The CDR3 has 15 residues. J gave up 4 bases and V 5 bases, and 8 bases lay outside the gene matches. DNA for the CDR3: TGTGCCAGCAGTCCCGGACAGGGGACTACCTATGGCTACACCTTC. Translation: CASSPGQGTTYGYTF.

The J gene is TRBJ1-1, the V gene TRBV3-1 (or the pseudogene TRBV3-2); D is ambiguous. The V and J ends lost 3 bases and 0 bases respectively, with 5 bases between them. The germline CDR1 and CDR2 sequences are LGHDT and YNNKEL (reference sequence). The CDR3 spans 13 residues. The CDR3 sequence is CASSHLLNTEAFF. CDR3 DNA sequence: TGTGCCAGCAGCCACCTCTTGAACACTGAAGCTTTCTTT.

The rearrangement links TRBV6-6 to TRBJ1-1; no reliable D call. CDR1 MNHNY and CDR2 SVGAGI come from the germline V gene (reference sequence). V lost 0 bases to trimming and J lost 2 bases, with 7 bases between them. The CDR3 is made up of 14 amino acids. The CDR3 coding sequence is TGTGCCAGCAGTTACTCTGTGGGCAACACTGAAGCTTTCTTT. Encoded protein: CASSYSVGNTEAFF.

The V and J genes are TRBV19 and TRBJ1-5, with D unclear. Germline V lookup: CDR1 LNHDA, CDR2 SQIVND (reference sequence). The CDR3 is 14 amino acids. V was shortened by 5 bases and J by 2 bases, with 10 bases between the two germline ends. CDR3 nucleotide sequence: TGTGCCAGTAGTGCCGGTTTGGGCAATCAGCCCCAGCATTTT. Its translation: CASSAGLGNQPQHF.

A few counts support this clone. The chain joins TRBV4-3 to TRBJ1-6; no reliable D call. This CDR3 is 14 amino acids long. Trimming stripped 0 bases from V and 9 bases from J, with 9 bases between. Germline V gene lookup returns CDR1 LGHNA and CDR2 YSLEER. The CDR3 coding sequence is TGCGCCAGCAGCCAAGATTCTGAGGGTTCACCCCTCCACTTT. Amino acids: CASSQDSEGSPLHF.

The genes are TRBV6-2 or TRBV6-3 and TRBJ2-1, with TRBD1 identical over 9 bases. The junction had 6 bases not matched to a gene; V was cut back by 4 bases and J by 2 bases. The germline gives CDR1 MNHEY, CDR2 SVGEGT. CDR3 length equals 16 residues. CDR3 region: CASSWDREQAYNEQFF. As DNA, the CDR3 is TGTGCCAGCAGTTGGGACAGGGAGCAAGCCTACAATGAGCAGTTCTTC.

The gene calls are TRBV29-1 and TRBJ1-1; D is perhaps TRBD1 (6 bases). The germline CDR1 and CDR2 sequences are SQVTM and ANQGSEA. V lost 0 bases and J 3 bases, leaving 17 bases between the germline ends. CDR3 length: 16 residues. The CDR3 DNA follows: TGCAGCGTTGAAGATTGGAGCAGGGGCTGGGACACTGAAGCTTTCTTT. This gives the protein CSVEDWSRGWDTEAFF.

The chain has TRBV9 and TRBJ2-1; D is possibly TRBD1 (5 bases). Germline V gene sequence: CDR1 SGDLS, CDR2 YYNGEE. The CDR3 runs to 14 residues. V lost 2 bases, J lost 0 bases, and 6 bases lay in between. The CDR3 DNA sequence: TGTGCCAGCAGCGTGGGGCCCTCCTACAATGAGCAGTTCTTC. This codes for CASSVGPSYNEQFF. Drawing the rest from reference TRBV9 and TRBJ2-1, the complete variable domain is DSGVTQTPKHLITATGQRVTLRCSPRSGDLSVYWYQQSLDQGLQFLIQYYNGEERAKGNILERFSAQQFPDLHSELNLSSLELGDSALYFCASSVGPSYNEQFFGPGTRLTVL.

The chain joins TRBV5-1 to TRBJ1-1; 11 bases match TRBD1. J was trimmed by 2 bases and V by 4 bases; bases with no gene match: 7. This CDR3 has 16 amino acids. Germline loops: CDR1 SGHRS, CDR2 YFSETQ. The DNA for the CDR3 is TGCGCCAGCAGCCCCGGACAGGGGGCGAGTAACACTGAAGCTTTCTTT. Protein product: CASSPGQGASNTEAFF.

The CDR3: CASSSGGQGPPLHF. As DNA, the CDR3 is TGTGCCAGTAGTTCAGGGGGGCAGGGCCCACCCCTCCACTTT. The chain uses TRBV19 and TRBJ1-6; 7 nucleotides line up with TRBD1. CDR1 and CDR2 (germline): LNHDA, SQIVND (reference sequence). This CDR3 is built from 14 residues. Germline trimming cut 5 bases from V and 11 bases from J; bases unmatched to any gene: 9.

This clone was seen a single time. CDR3 DNA sequence: TGTGCCAGCAGTGGAACAGGGGGTGTCGTTCAGCCCCAGCATTTT. As protein: CASSGTGGVVQPQHF. The chain links TRBV2 to TRBJ1-5; 8 bases match TRBD1. The V and J ends lost 4 bases and 6 bases, in that order; junction bases with no gene match: 8. CDR3 length: 15 amino acids. CDR1 and CDR2 from the germline V gene are SNHLY and FYNNEI.

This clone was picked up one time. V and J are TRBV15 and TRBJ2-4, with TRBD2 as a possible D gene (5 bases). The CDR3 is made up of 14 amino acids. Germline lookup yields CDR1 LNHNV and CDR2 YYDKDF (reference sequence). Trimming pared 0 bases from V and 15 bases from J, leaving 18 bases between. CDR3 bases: TGTGCCACCAGCAGAGATTCAAGGATCGCTGGGAGGTACTTC. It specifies CATSRDSRIAGRYF.

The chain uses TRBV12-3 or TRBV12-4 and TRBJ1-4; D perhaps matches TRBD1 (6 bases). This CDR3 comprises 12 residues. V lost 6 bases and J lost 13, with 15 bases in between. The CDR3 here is CASSRQVHGLFF. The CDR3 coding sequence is TGTGCCAGCAGCAGACAGGTACACGGACTGTTTTTT.

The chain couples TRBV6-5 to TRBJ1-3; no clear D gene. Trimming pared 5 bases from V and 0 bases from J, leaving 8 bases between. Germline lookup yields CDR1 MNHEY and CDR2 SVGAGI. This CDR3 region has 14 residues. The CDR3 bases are TGTGCCAGCAGTCAGGTGATCTCTGGAAACACCATATATTTT. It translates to CASSQVISGNTIYF.